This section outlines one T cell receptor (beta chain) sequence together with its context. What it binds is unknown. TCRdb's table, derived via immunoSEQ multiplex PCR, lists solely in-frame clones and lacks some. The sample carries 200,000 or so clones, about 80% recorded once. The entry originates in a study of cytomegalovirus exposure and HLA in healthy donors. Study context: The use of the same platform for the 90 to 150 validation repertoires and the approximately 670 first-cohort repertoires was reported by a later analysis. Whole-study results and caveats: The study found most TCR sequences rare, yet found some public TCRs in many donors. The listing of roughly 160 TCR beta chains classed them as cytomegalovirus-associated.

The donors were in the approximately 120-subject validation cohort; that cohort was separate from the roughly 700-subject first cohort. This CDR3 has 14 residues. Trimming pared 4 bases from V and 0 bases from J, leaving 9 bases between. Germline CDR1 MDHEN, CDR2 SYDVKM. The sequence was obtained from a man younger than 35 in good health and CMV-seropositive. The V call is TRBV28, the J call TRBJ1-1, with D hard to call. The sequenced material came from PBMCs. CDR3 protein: CASSWEGLNTEAFF. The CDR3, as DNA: TGTGCCAGCAGTTGGGAGGGCTTGAACACTGAAGCTTTCTTT.